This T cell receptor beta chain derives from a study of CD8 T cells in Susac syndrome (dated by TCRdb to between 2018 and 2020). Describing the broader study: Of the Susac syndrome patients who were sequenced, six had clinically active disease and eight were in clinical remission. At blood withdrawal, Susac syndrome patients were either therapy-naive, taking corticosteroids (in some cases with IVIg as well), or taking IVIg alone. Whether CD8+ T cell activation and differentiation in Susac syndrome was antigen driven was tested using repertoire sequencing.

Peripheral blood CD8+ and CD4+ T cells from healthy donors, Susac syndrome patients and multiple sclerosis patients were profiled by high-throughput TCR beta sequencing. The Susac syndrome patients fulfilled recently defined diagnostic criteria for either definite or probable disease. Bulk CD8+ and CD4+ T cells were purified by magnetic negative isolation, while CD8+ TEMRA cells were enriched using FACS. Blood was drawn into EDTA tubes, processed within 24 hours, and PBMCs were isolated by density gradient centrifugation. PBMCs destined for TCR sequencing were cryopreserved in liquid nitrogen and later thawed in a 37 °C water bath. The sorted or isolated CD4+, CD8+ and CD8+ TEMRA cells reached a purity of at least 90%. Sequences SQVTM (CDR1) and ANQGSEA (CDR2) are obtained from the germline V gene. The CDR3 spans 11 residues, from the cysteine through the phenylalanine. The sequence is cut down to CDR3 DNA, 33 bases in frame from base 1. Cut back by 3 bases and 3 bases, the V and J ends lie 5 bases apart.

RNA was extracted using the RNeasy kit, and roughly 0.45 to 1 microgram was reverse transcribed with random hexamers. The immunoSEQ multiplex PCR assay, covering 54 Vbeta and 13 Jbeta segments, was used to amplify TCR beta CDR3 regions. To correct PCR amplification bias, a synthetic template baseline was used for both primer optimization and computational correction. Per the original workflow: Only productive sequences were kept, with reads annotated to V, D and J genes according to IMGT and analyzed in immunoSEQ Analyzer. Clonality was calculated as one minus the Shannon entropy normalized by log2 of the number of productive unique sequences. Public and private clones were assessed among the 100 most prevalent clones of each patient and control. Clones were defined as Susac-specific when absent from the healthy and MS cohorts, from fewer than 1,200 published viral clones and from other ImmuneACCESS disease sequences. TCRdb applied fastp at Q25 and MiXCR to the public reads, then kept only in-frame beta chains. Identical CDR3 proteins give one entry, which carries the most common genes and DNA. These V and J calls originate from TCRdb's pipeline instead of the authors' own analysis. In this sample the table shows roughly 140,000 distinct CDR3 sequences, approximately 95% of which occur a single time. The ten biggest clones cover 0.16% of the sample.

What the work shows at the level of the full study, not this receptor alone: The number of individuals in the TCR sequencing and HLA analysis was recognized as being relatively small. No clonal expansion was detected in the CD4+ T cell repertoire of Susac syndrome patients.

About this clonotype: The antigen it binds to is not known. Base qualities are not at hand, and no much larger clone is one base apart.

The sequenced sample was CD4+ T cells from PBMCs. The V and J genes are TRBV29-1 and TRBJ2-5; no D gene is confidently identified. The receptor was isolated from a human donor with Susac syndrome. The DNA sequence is TGCAGCGTTGATGTAGAAGAGACCCAGTACTTC. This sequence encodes CSVDVEETQYF.